Below are 11 T cell receptor beta chains sequenced from a single sample in a study of T cell responses to AZD1222 COVID-19 vaccine. TCRdb keeps only in-frame clones here, not all; method: immunoSEQ multiplex PCR. The sample shows 55,000 to 65,000 clones, approximately 85% of them seen only once. The input for sequencing was peripheral blood, taken on day 0 of AZD1222 vaccination. Every receptor here comes from an adult in good health.

The rearrangement joins TRBV5-4 to TRBJ2-2, with TRBD2 matching over 12 bases. CDR3 length equals 17 residues. V dropped 2 bases and J dropped 3; count of bases not matched to a gene: 5. In germline, CDR1 is SGHNT, CDR2 YYREEE (reference sequence). The CDR3 sequence is CASSLASGGVDTGELFF. The CDR3 nucleotides read TGTGCCAGCAGCTTAGCTAGCGGGGGGGTAGACACCGGGGAGCTGTTTTTT.

V usage is TRBV11-2 and J usage is TRBJ2-5, with unresolved D. Germline-derived CDR1 and CDR2 are SGHAT and FQNNGV. V lost 6 bases to trimming and J lost 4 bases, with 18 bases between them. The CDR3 is 15 amino acids. This chain's CDR3 is CASSLRGVVTETQYF. CDR3 bases: TGTGCCAGCAGTTTACGAGGTGTTGTCACAGAGACCCAGTACTTC.

The V gene is TRBV9, the J gene TRBJ2-3, with 13 positions matching TRBD2. Per germline, CDR1 SGDLS and CDR2 YYNGEE. The V and J ends lost 0 bases and 5 bases, in that order; junction bases with no gene match: 6. This CDR3 has 17 residues. CDR3 sequence (DNA): TGTGCCAGCAGCGTAGATACTAGCGGGGGGGCACTAGATACGCAGTATTTT. It yields the protein CASSVDTSGGALDTQYF.

There are many counts of this clone. The chain has TRBV2 and TRBJ1-2; maybe TRBD1 (6 bases). The V end lost 11 bases, the J end lost 3 bases, and 13 bases lay between the germline ends. The germline gives CDR1 SNHLY, CDR2 FYNNEI. This CDR3 has 12 residues. The chain's CDR3 is CASWRTDYGYTF. In DNA, the CDR3 is TGTGCCTCCTGGAGGACAGACTATGGCTACACCTTC.

The rearrangement joins TRBV6-5 to TRBJ1-2; D not certain. The CDR3 loop spans 14 amino acids. Trimming shortened V by 2 bases and J by 7 bases, and 14 bases separated the two germline ends. Germline lookup yields CDR1 MNHEY and CDR2 SVGAGI. CDR3 nucleotides: TGTGCCAGCAGTTACCCCCCGGGAACAAGTGGCTACACCTTC. This translates into CASSYPPGTSGYTF.

The chain carries TRBV7-8 and TRBJ1-1, with D uncertain. The germline V and J ends were trimmed by 3 bases and 7 bases, with 12 bases remaining between them. The CDR3 totals 13 residues. Germline-derived CDR1 and CDR2 are SGHVS and FQNEAQ. This CDR3 is CASSLPFRNEAFF. The CDR3 region has the DNA TGTGCCAGCAGCTTGCCCTTCAGAAATGAAGCTTTCTTT.

The genes are TRBV5-4 and TRBJ1-6; TRBD1 aligns across 9 bases. The CDR3 runs to 15 residues. Unmatched junction bases numbered 7, after V lost 4 bases and J lost 8 bases. CDR1 and CDR2 (germline): SGHNT, YYREEE (reference sequence). The CDR3 reads CASSPRQGDYSPLHF. The CDR3 DNA follows: TGTGCCAGCAGCCCCAGACAGGGGGATTATTCACCCCTCCACTTT.

This chain joins TRBV6-5 and TRBJ1-2; weak D call: TRBD1 (6 bases). Germline CDR1 is MNHEY and CDR2 is SVGAGI. Trimming removed 7 bases at V and 4 bases at J, with 16 bases between. The CDR3 is 14 residues long. The CDR3 loop is CASIGVDSPYGYTF. The CDR3 DNA is TGTGCCAGCATAGGGGTGGACAGCCCCTATGGCTACACCTTC.

This clone was detected a few times. The chain carries TRBV14 and TRBJ1-2; weak D call: TRBD1 (5 bases). CDR3 length equals 13 residues. The germline gives CDR1 SGHDN, CDR2 FVKESK. Trimming took 5 bases from V and 4 from J, leaving 11 bases between them. CDR3 protein: CASSNFGAYGYTF. CDR3 sequence (DNA): TGTGCCAGCAGCAACTTCGGGGCCTATGGCTACACCTTC. The whole variable domain, filled in from reference TRBV14 and TRBJ1-2, reads EAGVTQFPSHSVIEKGQTVTLRCDPISGHDNLYWYRRVMGKEIKFLLHFVKESKQDESGMPNNRFLAERTGGTYSTLKVQPAELEDSGVYFCASSNFGAYGYTFGSGTRLTVV.

The V call is TRBV15, the J call TRBJ1-2; TRBD1 is a possible D gene (5 bases). The CDR3 consists of 15 residues. V was trimmed by 2 bases and J by 5 bases, leaving 15 bases between them. Germline CDR1 LNHNV, CDR2 YYDKDF (reference sequence). CDR3 coding DNA: TGTGCCACCAGCAGACCCGGGGGTTTTCTGTATGGCTACACCTTC. Protein sequence: CATSRPGGFLYGYTF.

The chain employs TRBV30 and TRBJ1-5; 8 bases fit TRBD1. The CDR3 consists of 14 residues. Germline CDR1 and CDR2: GTSNPN and SVGIG (reference sequence). With 4 bases clipped from V and 1 base from J, the junction kept 3 bases outside the gene matches. This CDR3 reads CAWNQGASNQPQHF. CDR3 coding DNA: TGTGCCTGGAATCAGGGGGCGAGCAATCAGCCCCAGCATTTT.